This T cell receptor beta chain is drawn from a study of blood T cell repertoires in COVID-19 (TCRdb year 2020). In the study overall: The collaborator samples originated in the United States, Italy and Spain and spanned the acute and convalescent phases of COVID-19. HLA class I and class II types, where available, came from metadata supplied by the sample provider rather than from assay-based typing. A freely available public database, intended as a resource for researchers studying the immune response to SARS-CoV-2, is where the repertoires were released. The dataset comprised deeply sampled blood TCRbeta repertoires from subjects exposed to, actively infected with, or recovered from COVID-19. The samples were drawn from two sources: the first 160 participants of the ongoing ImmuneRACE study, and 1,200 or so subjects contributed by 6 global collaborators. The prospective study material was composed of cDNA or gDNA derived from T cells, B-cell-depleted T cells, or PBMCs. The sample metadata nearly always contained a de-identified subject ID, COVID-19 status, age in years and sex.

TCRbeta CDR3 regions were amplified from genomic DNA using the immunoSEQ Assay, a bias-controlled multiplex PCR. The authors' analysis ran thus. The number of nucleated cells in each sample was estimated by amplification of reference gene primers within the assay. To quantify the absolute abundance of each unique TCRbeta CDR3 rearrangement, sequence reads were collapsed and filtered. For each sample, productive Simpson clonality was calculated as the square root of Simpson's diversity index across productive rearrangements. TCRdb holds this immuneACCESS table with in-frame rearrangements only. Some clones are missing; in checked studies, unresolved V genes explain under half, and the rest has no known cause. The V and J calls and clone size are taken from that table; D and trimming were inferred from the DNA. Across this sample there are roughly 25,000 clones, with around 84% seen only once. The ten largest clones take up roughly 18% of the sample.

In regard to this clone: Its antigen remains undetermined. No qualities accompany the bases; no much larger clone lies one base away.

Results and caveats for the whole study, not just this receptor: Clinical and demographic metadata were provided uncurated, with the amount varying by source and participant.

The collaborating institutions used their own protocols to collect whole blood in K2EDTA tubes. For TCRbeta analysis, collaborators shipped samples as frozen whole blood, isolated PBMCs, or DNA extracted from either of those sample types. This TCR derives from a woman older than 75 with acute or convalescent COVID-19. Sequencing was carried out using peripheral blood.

The sequence in DNA is TGTGCCAGCAGCCAAGGGGACAGGAGCTACGAGCAGTACTTC. It codes for CASSQGDRSYEQYF. The chain is encoded by TRBV3-1 (or the pseudogene TRBV3-2) joined to TRBJ2-7, with TRBD1 matching 8 junction bases. From the cysteine through the phenylalanine, the CDR3 covers 14 amino acids. The DNA shown is the 42-base CDR3, in frame from base 1. Trimming removed 1 base from V and 3 bases from J; the gene matches leave 2 bases unexplained. CDR1 and CDR2 (LGHDT, YNNKEL) derive from the germline V gene (reference sequence).